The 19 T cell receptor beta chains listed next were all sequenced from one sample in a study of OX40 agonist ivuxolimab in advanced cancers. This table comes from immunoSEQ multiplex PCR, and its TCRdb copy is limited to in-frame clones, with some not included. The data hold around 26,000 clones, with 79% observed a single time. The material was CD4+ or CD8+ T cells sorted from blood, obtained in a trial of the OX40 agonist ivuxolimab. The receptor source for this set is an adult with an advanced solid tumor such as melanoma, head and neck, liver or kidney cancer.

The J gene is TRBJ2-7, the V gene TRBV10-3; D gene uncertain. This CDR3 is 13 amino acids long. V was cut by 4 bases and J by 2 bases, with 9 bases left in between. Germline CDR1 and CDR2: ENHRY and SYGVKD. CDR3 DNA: TGTGCCATCAGTGTAGGGCAGACCTACGAGCAGTACTTC. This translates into CAISVGQTYEQYF.

The CDR3 spells CASSPPSGVGRDEQFF. CDR3 DNA sequence: TGTGCCAGCAGCCCCCCGTCGGGGGTGGGGAGGGATGAGCAGTTCTTC. The chain has TRBV9 and TRBJ2-1, with TRBD2 matching 7 bases. Germline-derived CDR1 and CDR2 are SGDLS and YYNGEE. This CDR3 region has 16 residues. Trimming at V came to 4 bases and at J to 8 bases, leaving 15 bases not matched to a gene.

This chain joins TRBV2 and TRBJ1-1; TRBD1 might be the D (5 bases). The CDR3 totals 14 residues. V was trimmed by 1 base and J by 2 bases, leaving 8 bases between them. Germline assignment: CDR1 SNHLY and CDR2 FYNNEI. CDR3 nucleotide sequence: TGTGCCAGCAGTGAAGTAGACAGCAACACTGAAGCTTTCTTT. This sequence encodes CASSEVDSNTEAFF.

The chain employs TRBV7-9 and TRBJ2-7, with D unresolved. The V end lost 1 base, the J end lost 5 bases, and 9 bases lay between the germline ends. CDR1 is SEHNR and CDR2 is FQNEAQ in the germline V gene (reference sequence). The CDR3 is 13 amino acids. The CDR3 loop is CASSLDLMDEQYF. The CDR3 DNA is TGTGCCAGCAGCTTAGACCTTATGGACGAGCAGTACTTC.

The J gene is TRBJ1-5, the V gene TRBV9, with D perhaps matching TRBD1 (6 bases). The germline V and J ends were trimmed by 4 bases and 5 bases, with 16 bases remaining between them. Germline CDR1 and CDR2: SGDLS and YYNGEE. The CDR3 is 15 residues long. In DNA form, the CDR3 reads TGTGCCAGCAGCCCCGCGTGGGGGGGCGATCAGCCCCAGCATTTT. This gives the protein CASSPAWGGDQPQHF.

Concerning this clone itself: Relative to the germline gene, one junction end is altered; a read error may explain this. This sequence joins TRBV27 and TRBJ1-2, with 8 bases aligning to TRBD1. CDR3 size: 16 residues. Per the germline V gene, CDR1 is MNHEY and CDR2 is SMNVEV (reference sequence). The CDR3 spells CASSLSRTGLGYGYTF. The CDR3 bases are TGTGCCAGCAGTCTATCCCGGACAGGGTTGGGCTATGGCTACACCTTC.

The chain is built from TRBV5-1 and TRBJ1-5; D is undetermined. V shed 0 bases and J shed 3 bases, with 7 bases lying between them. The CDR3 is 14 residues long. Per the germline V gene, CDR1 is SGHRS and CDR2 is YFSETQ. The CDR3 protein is CASSLGPINQPQHF. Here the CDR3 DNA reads TGCGCCAGCAGCTTGGGACCGATCAATCAGCCCCAGCATTTT.

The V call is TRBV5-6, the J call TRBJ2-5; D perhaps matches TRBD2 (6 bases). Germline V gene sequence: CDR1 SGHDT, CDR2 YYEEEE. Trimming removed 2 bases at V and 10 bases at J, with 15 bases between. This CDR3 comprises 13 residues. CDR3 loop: CASSFAGRRSQYF. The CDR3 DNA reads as TGTGCCAGCAGCTTCGCGGGGCGTCGGAGCCAGTACTTC.

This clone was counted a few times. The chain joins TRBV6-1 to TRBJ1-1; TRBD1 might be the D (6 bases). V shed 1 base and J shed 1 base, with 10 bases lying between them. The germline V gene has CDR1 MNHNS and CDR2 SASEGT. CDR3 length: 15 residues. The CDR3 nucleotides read TGTGCCAGCAGTGAAGGGGGACACTGGAACACTGAAGCTTTCTTT. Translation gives CASSEGGHWNTEAFF.

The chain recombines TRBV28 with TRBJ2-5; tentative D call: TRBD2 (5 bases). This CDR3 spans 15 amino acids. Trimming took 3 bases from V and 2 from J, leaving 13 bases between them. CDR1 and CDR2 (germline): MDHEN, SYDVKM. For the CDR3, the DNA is TGTGCCAGCAGTTTCTCACCGGGAACTCAAGAGACCCAGTACTTC. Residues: CASSFSPGTQETQYF. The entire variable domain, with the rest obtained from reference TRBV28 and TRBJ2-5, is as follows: DVKVTQSSRYLVKRTGEKVFLECVQDMDHENMFWYRQDPGLGLRLIYFSYDVKMKEKGDIPEGYSVSREKKERFSLILESASTNQTSMYLCASSFSPGTQETQYFGPGTRLLVL.

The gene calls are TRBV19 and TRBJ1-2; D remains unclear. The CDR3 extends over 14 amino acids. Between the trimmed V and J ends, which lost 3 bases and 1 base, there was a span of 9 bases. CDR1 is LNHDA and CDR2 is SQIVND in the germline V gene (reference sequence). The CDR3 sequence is CASSMPDYNYGYTF. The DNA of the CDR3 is TGTGCCAGTAGTATGCCCGATTATAACTATGGCTACACCTTC.

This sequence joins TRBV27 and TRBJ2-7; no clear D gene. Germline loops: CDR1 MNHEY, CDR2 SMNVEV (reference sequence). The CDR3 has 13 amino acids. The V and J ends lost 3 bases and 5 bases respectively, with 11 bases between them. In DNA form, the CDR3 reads TGTGCCAGCAGTTTTTCGACTGTCCACGAGCAGTACTTC. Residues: CASSFSTVHEQYF.

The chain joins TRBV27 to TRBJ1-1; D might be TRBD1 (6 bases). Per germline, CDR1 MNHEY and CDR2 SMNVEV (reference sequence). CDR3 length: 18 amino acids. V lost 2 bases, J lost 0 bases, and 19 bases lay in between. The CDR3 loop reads CASSLGVRGARLNTEAFF. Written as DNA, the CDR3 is TGTGCCAGCAGTTTAGGCGTGCGGGGGGCGCGACTGAACACTGAAGCTTTCTTT.

The CDR3 loop reads CASSDFNTQYF. CDR3 sequence (DNA): TGTGCCAGCAGCGACTTTAATACGCAGTATTTT. The J gene is TRBJ2-3, the V gene TRBV9, with no clear D. V was clipped by 3 bases and J by 7 bases, with 6 bases between them. This CDR3 contains 11 residues. The germline V gene encodes CDR1 SGDLS and CDR2 YYNGEE.

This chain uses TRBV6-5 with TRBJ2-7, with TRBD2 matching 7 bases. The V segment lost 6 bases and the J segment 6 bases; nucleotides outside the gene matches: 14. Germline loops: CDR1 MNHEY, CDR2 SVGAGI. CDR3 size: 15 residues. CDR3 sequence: CASSSFSGAGSEQYF. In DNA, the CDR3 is TGTGCCAGCAGCTCGTTCAGCGGGGCCGGGAGCGAGCAGTACTTC.

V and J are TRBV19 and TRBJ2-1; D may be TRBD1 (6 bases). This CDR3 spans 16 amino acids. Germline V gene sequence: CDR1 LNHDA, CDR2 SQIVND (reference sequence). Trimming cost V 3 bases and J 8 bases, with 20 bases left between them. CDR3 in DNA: TGTGCCAGTAGTATGGGGGTTAACAGGGTGGTCGATGAGCAGTTCTTC. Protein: CASSMGVNRVVDEQFF. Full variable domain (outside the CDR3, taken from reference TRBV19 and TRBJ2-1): DGGITQSPKYLFRKEGQNVTLSCEQNLNHDAMYWYRQDPGQGLRLIYYSQIVNDFQKGDIAEGYSVSREKKESFPLTVTSAQKNPTAFYLCASSMGVNRVVDEQFFGPGTRLTVL.

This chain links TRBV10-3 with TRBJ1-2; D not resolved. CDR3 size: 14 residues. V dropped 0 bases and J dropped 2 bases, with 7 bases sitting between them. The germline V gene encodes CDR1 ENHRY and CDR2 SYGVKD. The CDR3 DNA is TGTGCCATCAGTGAGTCAACCCTGAACTATGGCTACACCTTC. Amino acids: CAISESTLNYGYTF.

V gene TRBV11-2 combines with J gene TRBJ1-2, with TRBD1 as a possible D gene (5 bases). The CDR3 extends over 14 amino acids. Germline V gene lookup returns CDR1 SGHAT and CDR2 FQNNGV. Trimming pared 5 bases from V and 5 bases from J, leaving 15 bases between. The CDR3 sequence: CASSGSGGFYGYTF. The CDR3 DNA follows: TGTGCCAGCAGCGGGTCCGGGGGTTTTTATGGCTACACCTTC.

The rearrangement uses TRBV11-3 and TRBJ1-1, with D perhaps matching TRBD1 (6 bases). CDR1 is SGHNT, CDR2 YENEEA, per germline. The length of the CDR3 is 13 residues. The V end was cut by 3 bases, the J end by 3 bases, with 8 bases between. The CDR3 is CASSLGGDTEAFF. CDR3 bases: TGTGCCAGCAGCTTGGGGGGCGACACTGAAGCTTTCTTT.